These 25 T cell receptor beta chains share one sample of origin, sequenced in a study of regulatory T cells in long-lasting Graves disease. Relying on iRepertoire HTBI primers and Arm-PCR of CDR3 regions, the team built TCR beta libraries. One entry per CDR3 protein results from TCRdb running MiXCR on the multiplex PCR reads. The data hold approximately 440,000 distinct CDR3 sequences, with roughly a quarter observed a single time. The time point is: persistent/refractory GD, antithyroid drugs over 5 years with positive TRAb. There was RNA extracted from PBMCs, and the TCR library was made from it. The sample was peripheral blood mononuclear cells (PBMCs), taken when the disease was refractory, from a patient treated with antithyroid drugs. Receptors originate from a female donor with Graves disease.

This clonotype was found a few times. V and J are TRBV11-2 and TRBJ2-7; 11 positions match TRBD1. The junction had 8 bases not matched to a gene; V was cut back by 4 bases and J by 6 bases. The CDR3 totals 15 residues. Germline assignment: CDR1 SGHAT and CDR2 FQNNGV. CDR3 coding DNA: TGTGCCAGCAGCTCTGGCGGACAGGGGGCTTCCGAGCAGTACTTC. Translated, it gives CASSSGGQGASEQYF.

The rearrangement uses TRBV20-1 and TRBJ2-2, with TRBD2 matching 9 bases. Per the germline V gene, CDR1 is DFQATT and CDR2 is SNEGSKA (reference sequence). This CDR3 is 17 amino acids long. The J segment lost 6 bases and the V segment lost 7 bases, leaving 18 bases of the junction unmatched. The CDR3 loop is CSDRPGLAYGVPGELFF. CDR3 nucleotide sequence: TGCAGTGATCGACCGGGACTAGCCTATGGTGTACCCGGGGAGCTGTTTTTT.

V gene TRBV4-1 combines with J gene TRBJ2-4; the match to TRBD1 covers 7 bases. V was clipped by 1 base and J by 1 base; unmatched bases: 16. The CDR3 runs 20 residues. The germline gives CDR1 MGHRA, CDR2 YSYEKL. The CDR3 DNA sequence: TGCGCCAGCAGCCAAGCCCTTGACAGGGTCGGGGTGGTGGCCAAAAACATTCAGTACTTC. It translates to CASSQALDRVGVVAKNIQYF.

This clonotype was counted between two and nine times. The chain links TRBV27 to TRBJ2-7; unclear D gene. The V gene's germline CDR1 is MNHEY and CDR2 SMNVEV (reference sequence). This CDR3 is built from 11 residues. The V end was cut by 10 bases, the J end by 3 bases, with 10 bases between. CDR3 sequence (DNA): TGTGCCACCCGGGCCCACTACGAGCAGTACTTC. Encoded protein: CATRAHYEQYF.

The CDR3 DNA reads TGTGCCAGCTCCCCGCGCGGGGCTAACAATGAGCAGTTCTTC. Residues: CASSPRGANNEQFF. This sequence joins TRBV7-9 and TRBJ2-1; D is possibly TRBD2 (6 bases). With 8 bases removed from V and 5 bases from J, the gap between germline ends came to 16 bases. The CDR3 runs to 14 residues. Germline CDR1 SEHNR, CDR2 FQNEAQ (reference sequence).

The chain is built from TRBV7-9 and TRBJ2-2; 8 bases fit TRBD1. The V segment lost 3 bases and the J segment 4 bases; nucleotides outside the gene matches: 7. This CDR3 contains 16 residues. Germline CDR1 and CDR2: SEHNR and FQNEAQ (reference sequence). The CDR3 is CASSFAGGVGTGELFF. CDR3 nucleotide sequence: TGTGCCAGCAGCTTCGCAGGGGGCGTGGGCACCGGGGAGCTGTTTTTT.

The rearrangement uses TRBV27 and TRBJ2-7; 8 bases are a match to TRBD1. CDR1 MNHEY and CDR2 SMNVEV come from the germline V gene (reference sequence). V was pared by 2 bases and J by 5 bases, with 17 bases of the junction left unmatched. The length of the CDR3 is 18 residues. This CDR3 is CASSLRQGMRVRMDEQYF. As DNA, the CDR3 is TGTGCCAGCAGTTTAAGACAGGGGATGAGGGTACGAATGGACGAGCAGTACTTC.

This clonotype was recorded many times. The chain is built from TRBV20-1 and TRBJ2-7, with 10 bases aligning to TRBD2. The CDR3 runs 13 residues. Germline V lookup: CDR1 DFQATT, CDR2 SNEGSKA (reference sequence). V gave up 5 bases and J gave up 6 bases; unmatched junction bases: 7. The CDR3, as DNA: TGCAGTGCTCGAGGGACTAGCGCGCTCGAGCAGTACTTC. Translation: CSARGTSALEQYF.

This chain links TRBV6-2 or TRBV6-3 with TRBJ2-3; TRBD2 matches 8 bases. This CDR3 spans 17 amino acids. The J segment lost 9 bases and the V segment lost 6 bases, leaving 20 bases of the junction unmatched. Germline assignment: CDR1 MNHEY and CDR2 SVGEGT. This CDR3 reads CASRPLPGREVFGTQYF. The CDR3 coding sequence is TGTGCCAGCAGACCCCTCCCTGGGCGGGAGGTATTTGGCACGCAGTATTTT.

This clonotype appeared a few times. The chain employs TRBV10-3 and TRBJ1-1; D unclear. This CDR3 comprises 13 residues. The germline V and J ends were trimmed by 4 bases and 5 bases, with 11 bases remaining between them. Per germline, CDR1 ENHRY and CDR2 SYGVKD. The CDR3 sequence is CAISVVEGTEAFF. CDR3 coding DNA: TGTGCCATCAGTGTGGTGGAGGGAACTGAAGCTTTCTTT.

This clonotype was observed at least ten times. V gene TRBV15 combines with J gene TRBJ1-6, with D possibly matching TRBD1 (5 bases). The CDR3 runs to 13 residues. Trimming pared 7 bases from V and 5 bases from J, leaving 9 bases between. Looked up from germline, CDR1 is LNHNV and CDR2 is YYDKDF (reference sequence). The CDR3 DNA reads TGTGCCACCAATCCGACAGATAATTCACCCCTCCACTTT. Translating it yields CATNPTDNSPLHF.

The chain links TRBV4-1 to TRBJ2-5; 12 bases line up with TRBD2. The CDR3 has 16 amino acids. V lost 4 bases and J lost 2; bases outside the gene matches: 5. The germline V gene encodes CDR1 MGHRA and CDR2 YSYEKL. CDR3: CASSRLAGAGQETQYF. In DNA form, the CDR3 reads TGCGCCAGCAGCCGACTAGCGGGAGCGGGGCAAGAGACCCAGTACTTC.

This chain joins TRBV18 and TRBJ1-2, with D uncertain. Trimming took off 2 bases at V and 2 bases at J, with 9 bases between the two ends. CDR3 length equals 14 residues. Germline V CDR1 and CDR2: KGHSH, LQKENI. The CDR3 DNA follows: TGTGCCAGCTCACCAGAGAGTTTAAACTATGGCTACACCTTC. Protein product: CASSPESLNYGYTF.

This clonotype was counted a few times. The rearrangement links TRBV4-3 to TRBJ2-6; D is tentatively TRBD1 or TRBD2 (5 bases each). This CDR3 has 17 residues. CDR1 and CDR2 from the germline V gene are LGHNA and YSLEER. Trimming took 1 base from V and 0 from J, leaving 10 bases between them. The CDR3 sequence: CASSQAPGHSGANVLTF. The CDR3 region has the DNA TGCGCCAGCAGCCAAGCTCCGGGGCACTCTGGGGCCAACGTCCTGACTTTC.

A few counts support this clonotype. This chain joins TRBV6-1 and TRBJ2-7; D perhaps matches TRBD2 (6 bases). The V end lost 7 bases, the J end lost 3 bases, and 16 bases lay between the germline ends. The CDR3 consists of 14 residues. Germline values: CDR1 MNHNS, CDR2 SASEGT. This CDR3 is CASTRDSDHYEQYF. The CDR3 nucleotides are TGTGCCAGCACCCGGGACTCGGACCACTACGAGCAGTACTTC.

This clonotype was observed a few times. V usage is TRBV6-2 or TRBV6-3 and J usage is TRBJ2-7; the D is unclear. This CDR3 spans 13 amino acids. Between the trimmed V and J ends, which lost 10 bases and 0 bases, there was a span of 13 bases. CDR1 MNHEY and CDR2 SVGEGT come from the germline V gene. In DNA form, the CDR3 reads TGTGCCACCCTAAGTACCGACTCCTACGAGCAGTACTTC. Translating gives CATLSTDSYEQYF.

The sample holds many counts of this clonotype. The CDR3 DNA follows: TGTGCCAGCAGCTTAGTACCGATGGGGGCCGGGAGCACTGAAGCTTTCTTT. It encodes CASSLVPMGAGSTEAFF. V usage is TRBV11-2 and J usage is TRBJ1-1; tentative D call: TRBD1 (6 bases). The CDR3 spans 17 residues. Trimming pared 1 base from V and 4 bases from J, leaving 19 bases between. Germline lookup yields CDR1 SGHAT and CDR2 FQNNGV. The full variable domain, with the rest looked up from reference TRBV11-2 and TRBJ1-1, is EAGVAQSPRYKIIEKRQSVAFWCNPISGHATLYWYQQILGQGPKLLIQFQNNGVVDDSQLPKDRFSAERLKGVDSTLKIQPAKLEDSAVYLCASSLVPMGAGSTEAFFGQGTRLTVV.

This clonotype was seen more than once but under ten times. The rearrangement uses TRBV10-3 and TRBJ2-4, with D maybe TRBD1 (6 bases). The germline V gene has CDR1 ENHRY and CDR2 SYGVKD. V was clipped by 0 bases and J by 7 bases, with 7 bases between them. CDR3 length equals 13 residues. CDR3 DNA sequence: TGTGCCATCAGTGAGTCGCAGGGGAACATTCAGTACTTC. Encoded protein: CAISESQGNIQYF.

Comments on this clonotype: This could be a read error, since a much larger clone is one nucleotide away. V is TRBV28 and J is TRBJ2-7, with D tentatively TRBD1 (8 bases). Per the germline V gene, CDR1 is MDHEN and CDR2 is SYDVKM. This CDR3 is built from 15 residues. CDR3 protein: CASSPLDREGYGQYF. Written as DNA, the CDR3 is TGTGCCAGCAGCCCTTTGGACAGGGAGGGCTACGGGCAGTACTTC. Drawing the rest from reference TRBV28 and TRBJ2-7, the complete variable domain is DVKVTQSSRYLVKRTGEKVFLECVQDMDHENMFWYRQDPGLGLRLIYFSYDVKMKEKGDIPEGYSVSREKKERFSLILESASTNQTSMYLCASSPLDREGYGQYFGPGTRLTVT.

V and J are TRBV29-1 and TRBJ2-5; D gene unclear. V lost 4 bases and J 4 bases, leaving 10 bases between the germline ends. Germline assignment: CDR1 SQVTM and CDR2 ANQGSEA. CDR3 length equals 12 residues. CDR3 in DNA: TGCAGCGTTGTCCAGACGGGAGAGACCCAGTACTTC. Its protein is CSVVQTGETQYF.

This clonotype has more than one count but fewer than ten. The chain combines TRBV5-1 with TRBJ1-2; the D gene is possibly TRBD1 (5 bases). There are 13 residues in the CDR3. Germline assignment: CDR1 SGHRS and CDR2 YFSETQ. The V end lost 4 bases, the J end lost 4 bases, and 11 bases lay between the germline ends. This CDR3 reads CASSTRDLYGYTF. The CDR3 region has the DNA TGCGCCAGCAGCACCCGGGACCTCTATGGCTACACCTTC. The full variable domain, in which reference TRBV5-1 and TRBJ1-2 provide the parts outside the CDR3, is KAGVTQTPRYLIKTRGQQVTLSCSPISGHRSVSWYQQTPGQGLQFLFEYFSETQRNKGNFPGRFSGRQFSNSRSEMNVSTLELGDSALYLCASSTRDLYGYTFGSGTRLTVV.

The chain employs TRBV2 and TRBJ2-7, with 15 nucleotides matching TRBD2. The V gene end was trimmed by 5 bases and the J gene end by 1 base; junction bases not matched to a gene: 12. The germline gives CDR1 SNHLY, CDR2 FYNNEI. There are 19 residues in the CDR3. The CDR3 DNA reads TGTGCCAGCAGTCGCCACGGGACTAGCGGGAGGTTAGGATCCTACGAGCAGTACTTC. It yields the protein CASSRHGTSGRLGSYEQYF. The variable domain in full, completed from reference TRBV2 and TRBJ2-7, reads EPEVTQTPSHQVTQMGQEVILRCVPISNHLYFYWYRQILGQKVEFLVSFYNNEISEKSEIFDDQFSVERPDGSNFTLKIRSTKLEDSAMYFCASSRHGTSGRLGSYEQYFGPGTRLTVT.

The sample holds a few counts of this clonotype. The chain carries TRBV5-1 and TRBJ1-2, with unresolved D. Germline V CDR1 and CDR2: SGHRS, YFSETQ. Trimming removed 4 bases from V and 7 bases from J, with 14 bases in between. This CDR3 spans 13 amino acids. CDR3: CASSQPESAGYTF. The CDR3 coding sequence is TGCGCCAGCAGCCAGCCCGAATCTGCTGGCTACACCTTC.

This clonotype was recorded at least ten times. This CDR3 is CASSSTDSGYEQYF. The DNA for the CDR3 is TGTGCCAGCAGTTCTACGGACAGCGGCTACGAGCAGTACTTC. The chain recombines TRBV12-3 or TRBV12-4 with TRBJ2-7; TRBD1 is a possible D gene (6 bases). V gave up 4 bases and J gave up 3 bases, with 13 bases separating them. The CDR3 totals 14 residues.

This clonotype came up many times. This rearrangement joins TRBV6-5 to TRBJ2-7; 7 positions match TRBD1. CDR1 and CDR2 (germline): MNHEY, SVGAGI. This CDR3 is 16 amino acids long. The V segment lost 2 bases and the J segment 5 bases; nucleotides outside the gene matches: 12. The CDR3 sequence: CASSYARQGKGNEQYF. Written as DNA, the CDR3 is TGTGCCAGCAGTTACGCCCGACAGGGTAAGGGAAACGAGCAGTACTTC.